This T cell receptor (beta chain) stems from a study of cytomegalovirus exposure and HLA in healthy donors. Study-wide findings and caveats: Most subjects' HLA-A and HLA-B alleles were reportedly predicted from TCR beta sequences. Accounts indicate the classifier identified cytomegalovirus status with strong specificity and sensitivity.

Primers included in the PCR were 60 Vbeta and 13 Jbeta primers. Sequencing was performed with immunoSEQ multiplex PCR; in TCRdb, only in-frame clones are kept and a portion is missing. Of about 87,000 clones detected, approximately 74% appear once; the ten largest clones hold about a fifth. Nominally healthy donors provided the samples, though records likely missed some immune exposures. Notes on this clone: Its antigen is unknown.

The specimen sequenced was PBMCs. This sequence originates from a man younger than 40 in good health and CMV-seropositive.

CDR3 nucleotides: TGTGCCAGCAGTTCCCGGTTGACAGGGGCTACGAACACTGAAGCTTTCTTT. Its protein product is CASSSRLTGATNTEAFF. The chain is built from TRBV2 and TRBJ1-1, with 8 positions matching TRBD1. CDR3 length: 17 residues. Germline V gives CDR1 SNHLY, CDR2 FYNNEI. The ends lost 5 bases at V and 1 base at J; junction bases unmatched: 12.